This T cell receptor (beta chain) was sequenced for a study of cytomegalovirus exposure and HLA in healthy donors. Both 60 Vbeta primers and 13 Jbeta primers went into the PCR. Libraries were prepared by immunoSEQ multiplex PCR; TCRdb keeps only in-frame clonotypes and omits some of them. The sample includes about 150,000 clones. The germline V gene has CDR1 SQVTM and CDR2 ANQGSEA. Trimming pared 2 bases from V and 4 bases from J, leaving 15 bases between. The CDR3 is made up of 14 amino acids. Input material: PBMCs. The sequence came from a woman aged 50 to 65 in good health and CMV-seronegative. The chain couples TRBV29-1 to TRBJ2-7, with TRBD2 as a possible D gene (5 bases). CDR3 loop: CSVEKVEGNYEQYF. In nucleotides, the CDR3 is TGCAGCGTTGAAAAGGTAGAGGGCAATTACGAGCAGTACTTC.